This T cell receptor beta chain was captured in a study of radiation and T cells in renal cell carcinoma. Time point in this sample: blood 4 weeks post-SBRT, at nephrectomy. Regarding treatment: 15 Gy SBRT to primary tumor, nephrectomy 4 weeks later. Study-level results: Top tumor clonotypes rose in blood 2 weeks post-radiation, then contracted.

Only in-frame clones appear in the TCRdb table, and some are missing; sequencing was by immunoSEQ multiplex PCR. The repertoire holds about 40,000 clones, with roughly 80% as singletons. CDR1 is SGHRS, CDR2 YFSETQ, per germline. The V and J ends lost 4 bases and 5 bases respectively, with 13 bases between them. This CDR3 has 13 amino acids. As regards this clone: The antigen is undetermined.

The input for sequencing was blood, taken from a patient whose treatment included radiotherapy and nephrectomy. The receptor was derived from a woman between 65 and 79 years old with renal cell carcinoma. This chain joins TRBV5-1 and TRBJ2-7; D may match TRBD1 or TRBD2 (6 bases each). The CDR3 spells CASSIPGANEQYF. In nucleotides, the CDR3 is TGCGCCAGCAGCATCCCGGGGGCTAACGAGCAGTACTTC.